The 19 T cell receptor beta chains reported below all come from one sample, sequenced in a study of blood T cell repertoires in COVID-19. The protocol was immunoSEQ multiplex PCR, while the TCRdb copy is restricted to in-frame clones and leaves out a portion. The repertoire includes over 200,000 clones, around 84% of them detected once, and less than 20% sits in the top ten. Sequencing was done on a sample of peripheral blood. These receptors were obtained from a woman aged 80 or over with active or convalescent COVID-19.

This clone was found once. The rearrangement joins TRBV29-1 to TRBJ2-2, with 15 bases fitting TRBD2. The CDR3 length is 18 residues. Germline-derived CDR1 and CDR2 are SQVTM and ANQGSEA. V shed 1 base and J 4 bases; nucleotides not matched to a gene: 7. CDR3 sequence (DNA): TGCAGCGTTGAAGGGACTAGCGGGAGGGCCTGGGGCACCGGGGAGCTGTTTTTT. Its translation is CSVEGTSGRAWGTGELFF.

V and J are TRBV12-3 or TRBV12-4 and TRBJ2-3, with 9 bases that match TRBD2. The CDR3 length is 13 residues. Losses at the gene ends were 7 bases for V and 4 bases for J; bases not matched to a gene: 3. CDR3 loop: CASKTSGPDTQYF. CDR3 nucleotides: TGTGCCAGCAAGACTAGCGGTCCAGATACGCAGTATTTT.

This clone turned up a few times. Different DNA sequences within this sample yield the same CDR3. The chain joins TRBV28 to TRBJ1-2; D remains ambiguous. There are 12 residues in the CDR3. The ends were cut back, 2 bases at V and 4 bases at J, with 5 bases in the middle. Germline V gene sequence: CDR1 MDHEN, CDR2 SYDVKM. CDR3 coding DNA: TGTGCCAGCAGTTTACGTCTCTATGGCTACACCTTC. Protein: CASSLRLYGYTF.

This rearrangement joins TRBV7-9 to TRBJ2-7; D is perhaps TRBD2 (7 bases). In germline, CDR1 is SEHNR, CDR2 FQNEAQ (reference sequence). The CDR3 extends over 14 amino acids. The V gene lost 1 base and the J gene lost 6 bases, with 13 bases spanning the gap. The CDR3 protein is CASSLVGGPSEQYF. As DNA, the CDR3 is TGTGCCAGCAGCTTAGTCGGGGGGCCCTCCGAGCAGTACTTC.

V usage is TRBV15 and J usage is TRBJ1-1; D possibly corresponds to TRBD1 (5 bases). Germline CDR1 LNHNV, CDR2 YYDKDF (reference sequence). The V gene lost 6 bases and the J gene lost 0 bases, with 8 bases spanning the gap. The CDR3 covers 13 residues. Written as DNA, the CDR3 is TGTGCCACCAGTCAGGGCATGAACACTGAAGCTTTCTTT. Amino acid sequence: CATSQGMNTEAFF.

The chain couples TRBV15 to TRBJ2-1; D ambiguous. CDR3 length equals 15 residues. The V and J ends lost 4 bases and 6 bases respectively, with 16 bases between them. Germline V gene data show CDR1 as LNHNV and CDR2 as YYDKDF (reference sequence). The DNA for the CDR3 is TGTGCCACCAGCACGAGCCGAGGTAGTGGCAATGAGCAGTTCTTC. The encoded protein is CATSTSRGSGNEQFF.

The gene calls are TRBV28 and TRBJ2-7, with 11 bases matching TRBD1. Germline V gene data show CDR1 as MDHEN and CDR2 as SYDVKM. V shed 7 bases and J 5 bases; nucleotides not matched to a gene: 13. This CDR3 contains 16 residues. The CDR3 bases are TGTGCCAGCACCGTAAGGGGGGACAGGGGGTATCACGAGCAGTACTTC. Translating gives CASTVRGDRGYHEQYF. The full variable domain, completed using reference TRBV28 and TRBJ2-7, is DVKVTQSSRYLVKRTGEKVFLECVQDMDHENMFWYRQDPGLGLRLIYFSYDVKMKEKGDIPEGYSVSREKKERFSLILESASTNQTSMYLCASTVRGDRGYHEQYFGPGTRLTVT.

J is TRBJ1-5 and V is TRBV28; D remains ambiguous. The CDR3 spans 14 residues. Looked up from germline, CDR1 is MDHEN and CDR2 is SYDVKM. Trimming took 5 bases from V and 7 from J, leaving 15 bases between them. The CDR3 sequence is CASSSDTSFQPQHF. The CDR3 DNA sequence: TGTGCCAGCAGTAGCGACACTAGCTTCCAGCCCCAGCATTTT.

CDR3 sequence: CASSPAGASNQPQHF. CDR3 sequence (DNA): TGTGCCAGCTCACCCGCGGGGGCCAGCAATCAGCCCCAGCATTTT. V gene TRBV18 combines with J gene TRBJ1-5; perhaps TRBD1 as D (6 bases). Between the trimmed V and J ends, which lost 3 bases and 1 base, there was a span of 10 bases. The CDR3 loop spans 15 amino acids. Germline lookup yields CDR1 KGHSH and CDR2 LQKENI. Full variable domain (rest looked up from reference TRBV18 and TRBJ1-5): NAGVMQNPRHLVRRRGQEARLRCSPMKGHSHVYWYRQLPEEGLKFMVYLQKENIIDESGMPKERFSAEFPKEGPSILRIQQVVRGDSAAYFCASSPAGASNQPQHFGDGTRLSIL.

The genes are TRBV15 and TRBJ2-1; 7 bases agree with TRBD2. V gave up 0 bases and J gave up 3 bases; unmatched junction bases: 2. There are 15 residues in the CDR3. CDR1 LNHNV and CDR2 YYDKDF come from the germline V gene (reference sequence). CDR3 region: CATSRDAGDYNEQFF. The CDR3 coding sequence is TGTGCCACCAGCAGAGATGCGGGGGACTACAATGAGCAGTTCTTC.

The genes are TRBV4-2 and TRBJ2-5; D possibly corresponds to TRBD2 (6 bases). The germline CDR1 and CDR2 sequences are LGHNA and YNFKEQ. Trimming shortened V by 3 bases and J by 1 base, and 9 bases separated the two germline ends. The CDR3 totals 14 residues. CDR3 residues: CASSQGDSQETQYF. The CDR3 DNA sequence: TGTGCCAGCAGCCAGGGGGACTCCCAAGAGACCCAGTACTTC.

The chain couples TRBV15 to TRBJ1-2; possibly TRBD1 for D (5 bases). V dropped 5 bases and J dropped 2 bases, with 9 bases sitting between them. CDR3 length: 13 residues. Germline CDR1 reads LNHNV; CDR2 reads YYDKDF (reference sequence). The CDR3 region is CATSPDSNYGYTF. DNA of the CDR3: TGTGCCACCAGCCCAGACAGCAACTATGGCTACACCTTC.

The chain combines TRBV5-1 with TRBJ2-3, with D possibly TRBD2 on 6 matching bases. The germline V and J ends were trimmed by 4 bases and 6 bases, with 18 bases remaining between them. The CDR3 runs 15 residues. The germline CDR1 and CDR2 sequences are SGHRS and YFSETQ. The CDR3 here is CASSPGTRGSDTQYF. The CDR3 region has the DNA TGCGCCAGCAGCCCAGGGACTCGGGGATCCGATACGCAGTATTTT.

The CDR3 loop reads CASSQAFRQGTNYGYTF. The DNA for the CDR3 is TGTGCCAGCAGCCAAGCATTTAGACAGGGGACTAACTATGGCTACACCTTC. The chain combines TRBV4-2 with TRBJ1-2; 8 bases map to TRBD1. V lost 1 base to trimming and J lost 0 bases; unmatched junction nucleotides: 7. From germline, CDR1 is LGHNA and CDR2 YNFKEQ. The CDR3 is 17 amino acids.

The DNA for the CDR3 is TGTGCCAGCAGCTCCACACGTGATAATTCACCCCTCCACTTT. This codes for CASSSTRDNSPLHF. The genes are TRBV7-3 and TRBJ1-6; D gene unclear. The CDR3 is made up of 14 amino acids. V was trimmed by 4 bases and J by 5 bases, leaving 9 bases between them. Germline values: CDR1 SGHTA, CDR2 FQGTGA.

This chain links TRBV28 with TRBJ1-1; TRBD1 is a possible D gene (5 bases). V lost 4 bases to trimming and J lost 7 bases, with 19 bases between them. This CDR3 spans 15 amino acids. CDR1 is MDHEN, CDR2 SYDVKM, per germline. CDR3 protein: CASSSPETATVEAFF. The CDR3 region has the DNA TGTGCCAGCAGTTCTCCCGAGACAGCCACTGTTGAAGCTTTCTTT.

The chain is built from TRBV5-6 and TRBJ1-2, with a possible D match to TRBD1 (5 bases). Looked up from germline, CDR1 is SGHDT and CDR2 is YYEEEE. The ends were cut back, 4 bases at V and 4 bases at J, with 11 bases in the middle. The CDR3 loop spans 13 amino acids. The DNA of the CDR3 is TGTGCCAGCAGCCCGGACAATGTCTATGGCTACACCTTC. It encodes CASSPDNVYGYTF.

This clone was found once. This sequence joins TRBV7-3 and TRBJ2-3; a possible D gene is TRBD1 (7 bases). The CDR3 totals 16 residues. V was pared by 4 bases and J by 3 bases, with 17 bases between. CDR1 and CDR2 from the germline V gene are SGHTA and FQGTGA. The CDR3 DNA sequence: TGTGCCAGCAGCTCGACGACAGGGAGGTTGACAGATACGCAGTATTTT. Amino acid sequence: CASSSTTGRLTDTQYF.

The J gene is TRBJ2-1, the V gene TRBV15, with 9 bases fitting TRBD2. CDR1 and CDR2 from the germline V gene are LNHNV and YYDKDF (reference sequence). This CDR3 is built from 18 residues. V was pared by 0 bases and J by 6 bases, with 12 bases of the junction left unmatched. This CDR3 is CATSRDPPGGGGANEQFF. In DNA form, the CDR3 reads TGTGCCACCAGCAGAGACCCCCCGGGGGGCGGGGGGGCCAATGAGCAGTTCTTC.